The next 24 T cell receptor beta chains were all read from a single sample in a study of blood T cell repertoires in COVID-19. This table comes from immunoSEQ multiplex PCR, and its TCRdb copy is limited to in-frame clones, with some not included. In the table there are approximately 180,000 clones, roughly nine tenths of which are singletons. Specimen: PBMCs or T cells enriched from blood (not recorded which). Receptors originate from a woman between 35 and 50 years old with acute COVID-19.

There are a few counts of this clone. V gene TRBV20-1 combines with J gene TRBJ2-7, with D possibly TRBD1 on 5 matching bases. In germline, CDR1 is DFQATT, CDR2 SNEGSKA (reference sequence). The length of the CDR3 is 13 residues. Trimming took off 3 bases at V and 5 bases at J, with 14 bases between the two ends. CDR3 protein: CSASRGPRNEQYF. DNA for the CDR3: TGCAGTGCTAGTAGGGGTCCGAGGAACGAGCAGTACTTC.

The CDR3 region has the DNA TGTGCCAGCAGGTCTTCTTCCGCGGGACAGGGGGCTTCCGGGGAGCTGTTTTTT. Its translation: CASRSSSAGQGASGELFF. The chain has TRBV28 and TRBJ2-2, with 12 bases lining up with TRBD1. V lost 6 bases, J lost 6 bases, and 14 bases stayed unmatched. This CDR3 has 18 residues. Germline loops: CDR1 MDHEN, CDR2 SYDVKM. The entire variable domain, with the rest obtained from reference TRBV28 and TRBJ2-2, is as follows: DVKVTQSSRYLVKRTGEKVFLECVQDMDHENMFWYRQDPGLGLRLIYFSYDVKMKEKGDIPEGYSVSREKKERFSLILESASTNQTSMYLCASRSSSAGQGASGELFFGEGSRLTVL.

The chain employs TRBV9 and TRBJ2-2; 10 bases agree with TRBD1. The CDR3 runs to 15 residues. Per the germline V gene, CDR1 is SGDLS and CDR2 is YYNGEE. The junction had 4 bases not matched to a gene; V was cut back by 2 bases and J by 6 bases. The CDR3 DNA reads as TGTGCCAGCAGCGTTCGGGACAGGGGCCCCGGGGAGCTGTTTTTT. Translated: CASSVRDRGPGELFF.

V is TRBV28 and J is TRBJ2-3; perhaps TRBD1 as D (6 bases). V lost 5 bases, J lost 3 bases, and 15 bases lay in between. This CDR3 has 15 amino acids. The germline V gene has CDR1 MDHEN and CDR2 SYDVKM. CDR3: CASSGRGAATDTQYF. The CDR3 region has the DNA TGTGCCAGCAGTGGCAGGGGAGCGGCGACAGATACGCAGTATTTT.

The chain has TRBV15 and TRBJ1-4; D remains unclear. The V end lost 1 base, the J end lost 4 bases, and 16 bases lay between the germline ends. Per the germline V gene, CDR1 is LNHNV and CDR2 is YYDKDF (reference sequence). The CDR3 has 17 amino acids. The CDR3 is CATSRVVRGGHNEKLFF. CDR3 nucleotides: TGTGCCACCAGCAGAGTTGTTCGTGGAGGGCATAATGAAAAACTGTTTTTT.

DNA for the CDR3: TGTGCCAGCAGTGAACGGGGGACAGGGGGCACCGGGGAGCTGTTTTTT. It codes for CASSERGTGGTGELFF. The chain recombines TRBV6-1 with TRBJ2-2, with 11 bases identical to TRBD1. With 2 bases clipped from V and 4 bases from J, the junction kept 3 bases outside the gene matches. Per germline, CDR1 MNHNS and CDR2 SASEGT. There are 16 residues in the CDR3.

CDR3 sequence reads: CASSQPGEGRAQYF. The CDR3 coding sequence is TGTGCCAGCAGCCAACCCGGAGAGGGTAGGGCCCAGTACTTC. This chain connects TRBV3-1 (or the pseudogene TRBV3-2) to TRBJ2-5; tentative D call: TRBD2 (5 bases). The CDR3 runs 14 residues. The germline CDR1 and CDR2 sequences are LGHDT and YNNKEL (reference sequence). Trimming left V 2 bases short and J 9 bases short, with 16 bases between.

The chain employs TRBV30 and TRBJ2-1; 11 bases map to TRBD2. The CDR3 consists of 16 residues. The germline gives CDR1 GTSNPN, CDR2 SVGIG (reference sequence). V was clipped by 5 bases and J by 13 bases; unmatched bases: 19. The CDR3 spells CAWGEGLAGGQFSQFF. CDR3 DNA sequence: TGTGCCTGGGGTGAGGGGCTAGCGGGAGGCCAGTTTTCCCAGTTCTTC.

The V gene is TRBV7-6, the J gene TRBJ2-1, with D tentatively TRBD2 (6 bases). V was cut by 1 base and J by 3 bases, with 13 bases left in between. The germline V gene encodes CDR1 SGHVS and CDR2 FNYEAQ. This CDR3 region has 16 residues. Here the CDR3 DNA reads TGTGCCAGCAGCTTAGGGCGGGGCGGGGTCTACAATGAGCAGTTCTTC. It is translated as CASSLGRGGVYNEQFF.

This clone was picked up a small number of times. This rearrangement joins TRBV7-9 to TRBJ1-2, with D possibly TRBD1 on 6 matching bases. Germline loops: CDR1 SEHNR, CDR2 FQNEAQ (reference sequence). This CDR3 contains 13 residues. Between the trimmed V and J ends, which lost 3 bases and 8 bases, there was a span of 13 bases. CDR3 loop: CASSFHRDSGYTF. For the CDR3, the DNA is TGTGCCAGCAGCTTCCACAGGGATTCGGGCTACACCTTC.

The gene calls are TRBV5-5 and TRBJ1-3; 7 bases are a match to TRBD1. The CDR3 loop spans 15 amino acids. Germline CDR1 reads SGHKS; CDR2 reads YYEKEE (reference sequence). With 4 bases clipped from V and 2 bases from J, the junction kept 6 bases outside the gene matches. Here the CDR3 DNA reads TGTGCCAGCAGCCACACAGGGGTCCCTGGAAACACCATATATTTT. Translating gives CASSHTGVPGNTIYF. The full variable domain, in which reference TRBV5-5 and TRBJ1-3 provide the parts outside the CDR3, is DAGVTQSPTHLIKTRGQQVTLRCSPISGHKSVSWYQQVLGQGPQFIFQYYEKEERGRGNFPDRFSARQFPNYSSELNVNALLLGDSALYLCASSHTGVPGNTIYFGEGSWLTVV.

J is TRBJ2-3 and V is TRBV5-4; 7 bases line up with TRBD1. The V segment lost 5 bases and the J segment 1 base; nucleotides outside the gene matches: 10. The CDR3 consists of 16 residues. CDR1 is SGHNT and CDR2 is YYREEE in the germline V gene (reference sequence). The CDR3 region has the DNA TGTGCCAGCAGACACCGACAGGGCGGAGGCACAGATACGCAGTATTTT. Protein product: CASRHRQGGGTDTQYF.

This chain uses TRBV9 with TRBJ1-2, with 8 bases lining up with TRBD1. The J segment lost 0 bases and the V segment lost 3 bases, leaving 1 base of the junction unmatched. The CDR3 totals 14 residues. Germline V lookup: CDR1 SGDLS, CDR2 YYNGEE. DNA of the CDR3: TGTGCCAGCAGCGGGGGACAGGCTAACTATGGCTACACCTTC. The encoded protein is CASSGGQANYGYTF.

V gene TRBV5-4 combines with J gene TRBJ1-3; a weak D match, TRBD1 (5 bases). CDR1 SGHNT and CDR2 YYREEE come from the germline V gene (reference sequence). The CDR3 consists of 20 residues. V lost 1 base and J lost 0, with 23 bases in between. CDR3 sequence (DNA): TGTGCCAGCAGCTTGTGGGGGGAACAAAACGGACTGCCCTCTGGAAACACCATATATTTT. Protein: CASSLWGEQNGLPSGNTIYF.

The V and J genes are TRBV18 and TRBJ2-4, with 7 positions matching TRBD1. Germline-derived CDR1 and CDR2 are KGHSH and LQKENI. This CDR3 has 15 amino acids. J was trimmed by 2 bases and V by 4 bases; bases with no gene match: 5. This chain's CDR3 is CASSRMTGSKNIQYF. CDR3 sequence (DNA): TGTGCCAGCTCACGAATGACAGGGTCCAAAAACATTCAGTACTTC.

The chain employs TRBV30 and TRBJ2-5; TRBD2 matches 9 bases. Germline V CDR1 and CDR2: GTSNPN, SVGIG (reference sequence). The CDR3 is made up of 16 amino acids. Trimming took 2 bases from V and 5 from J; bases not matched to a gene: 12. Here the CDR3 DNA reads TGTGCCTGGAGTCCTTACCCGGGACTAGCAGGCGAGACCCAGTACTTC. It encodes CAWSPYPGLAGETQYF.

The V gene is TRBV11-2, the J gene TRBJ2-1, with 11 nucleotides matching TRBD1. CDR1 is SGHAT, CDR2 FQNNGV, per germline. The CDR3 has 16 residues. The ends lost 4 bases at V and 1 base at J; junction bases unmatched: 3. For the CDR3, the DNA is TGTGCCAGCAGCTGGACAGGGGGCCAATCCTACAATGAGCAGTTCTTC. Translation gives CASSWTGGQSYNEQFF. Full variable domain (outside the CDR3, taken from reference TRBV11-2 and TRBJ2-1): EAGVAQSPRYKIIEKRQSVAFWCNPISGHATLYWYQQILGQGPKLLIQFQNNGVVDDSQLPKDRFSAERLKGVDSTLKIQPAKLEDSAVYLCASSWTGGQSYNEQFFGPGTRLTVL.

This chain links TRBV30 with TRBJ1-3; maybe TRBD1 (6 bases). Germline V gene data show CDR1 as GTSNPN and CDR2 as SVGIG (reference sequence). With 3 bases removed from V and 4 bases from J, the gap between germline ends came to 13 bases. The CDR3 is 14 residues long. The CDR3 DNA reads TGTGCCTGGAGCGGACAGTTAGCAGGAAACACCATATATTTT. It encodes CAWSGQLAGNTIYF.

The CDR3 DNA is TGTGCCAGCAGCCCGTGGACTACGAAGGGGAACACTGAAGCTTTCTTT. It is translated as CASSPWTTKGNTEAFF. This chain joins TRBV5-5 and TRBJ1-1; unclear D gene. Germline CDR1 is SGHKS and CDR2 is YYEKEE (reference sequence). The CDR3 loop spans 16 amino acids. The germline V and J ends were trimmed by 4 bases and 1 base, with 17 bases remaining between them.

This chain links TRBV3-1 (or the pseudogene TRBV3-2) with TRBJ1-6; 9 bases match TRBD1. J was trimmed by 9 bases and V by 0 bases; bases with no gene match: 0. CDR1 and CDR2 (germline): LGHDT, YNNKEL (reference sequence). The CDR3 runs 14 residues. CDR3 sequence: CASSQEDRGSPLHF. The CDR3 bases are TGTGCCAGCAGCCAAGAGGACAGGGGTTCACCCCTCCACTTT.

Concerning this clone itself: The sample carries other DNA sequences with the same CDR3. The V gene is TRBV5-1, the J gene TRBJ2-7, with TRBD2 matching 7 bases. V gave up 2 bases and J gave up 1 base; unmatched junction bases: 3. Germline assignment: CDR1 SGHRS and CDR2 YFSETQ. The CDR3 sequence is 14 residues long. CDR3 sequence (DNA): TGCGCCAGCAGCTTAAGCGGGGAATCCTACGAGCAGTACTTC. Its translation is CASSLSGESYEQYF.

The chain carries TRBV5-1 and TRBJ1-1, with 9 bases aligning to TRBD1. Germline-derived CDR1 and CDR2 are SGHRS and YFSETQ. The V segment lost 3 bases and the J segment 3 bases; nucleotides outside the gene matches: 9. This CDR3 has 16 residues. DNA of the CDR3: TGCGCCAGCAGCTCGTCGGGACAGGGAGAGGACACTGAAGCTTTCTTT. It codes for CASSSSGQGEDTEAFF. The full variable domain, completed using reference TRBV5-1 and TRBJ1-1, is KAGVTQTPRYLIKTRGQQVTLSCSPISGHRSVSWYQQTPGQGLQFLFEYFSETQRNKGNFPGRFSGRQFSNSRSEMNVSTLELGDSALYLCASSSSGQGEDTEAFFGQGTRLTVV.

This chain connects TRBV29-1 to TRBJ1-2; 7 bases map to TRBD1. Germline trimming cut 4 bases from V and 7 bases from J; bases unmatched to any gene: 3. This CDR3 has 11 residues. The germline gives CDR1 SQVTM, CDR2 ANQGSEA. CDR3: CSVGDRAGYTF. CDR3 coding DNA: TGCAGCGTTGGAGACAGGGCTGGCTACACCTTC.

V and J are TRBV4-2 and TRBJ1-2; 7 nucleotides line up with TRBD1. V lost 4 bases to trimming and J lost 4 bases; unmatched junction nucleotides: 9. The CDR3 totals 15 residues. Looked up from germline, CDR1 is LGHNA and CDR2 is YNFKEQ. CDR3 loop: CASSLRDSPSYGYTF. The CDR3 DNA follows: TGTGCCAGCAGCCTCCGGGACAGCCCATCCTATGGCTACACCTTC.